The next 27 T cell receptor beta chains were all read from a single sample in a study of T cell responses to AZD1222 COVID-19 vaccine. Sequencing was performed with immunoSEQ multiplex PCR; in TCRdb, only in-frame clones are kept and a portion is missing. The top ten clones hold around 3.9% of a sample with approximately 100,000 clones, roughly 89% of them seen once. Sequences were derived from peripheral blood, sampled on day 0 of AZD1222 vaccination. The source of these receptors is an adult in good health.

The chain recombines TRBV28 with TRBJ2-7; 9 nucleotides agree with TRBD2. CDR3 size: 15 residues. From germline, CDR1 is MDHEN and CDR2 SYDVKM. Unmatched junction bases numbered 8, after V lost 5 bases and J lost 3 bases. CDR3: CASSPPLRGGYEQYF. CDR3 in DNA: TGTGCCAGCAGTCCCCCCCTGCGGGGGGGCTACGAGCAGTACTTC.

This sequence joins TRBV19 and TRBJ2-7, with D perhaps assigned TRBD1 or TRBD2 (5 bases each). The CDR3 totals 15 residues. Trimming took 4 bases from V and 4 from J, leaving 17 bases between them. Germline CDR1 LNHDA, CDR2 SQIVND (reference sequence). The CDR3 coding sequence is TGTGCCAGTAGTACCTACCTCAGGGAGAGGTACGAGCAGTACTTC. Its protein product is CASSTYLRERYEQYF.

The gene calls are TRBV19 and TRBJ2-7, with D hard to call. The germline V gene has CDR1 LNHDA and CDR2 SQIVND (reference sequence). The V gene lost 5 bases and the J gene lost 0 bases, with 11 bases spanning the gap. The CDR3 is made up of 14 amino acids. The CDR3 DNA reads as TGTGCCAGTAGTTTGACGGTCCCCTCCTACGAGCAGTACTTC. Amino acids: CASSLTVPSYEQYF.

The genes are TRBV9 and TRBJ2-1; D is tentatively TRBD1 or TRBD2 (5 bases each). V was cut by 2 bases and J by 5 bases, with 17 bases left in between. CDR1 and CDR2 (germline): SGDLS, YYNGEE. This CDR3 contains 16 residues. DNA for the CDR3: TGTGCCAGCAGCGTTTTCTCCGGGACGGGGAACAATGAGCAGTTCTTC. Translating gives CASSVFSGTGNNEQFF.

This clone was counted between two and nine times. V gene TRBV11-2 combines with J gene TRBJ1-6, with D possibly being TRBD1 (6 bases). The V end was cut by 0 bases, the J end by 8 bases, with 8 bases between. The CDR3 loop spans 14 amino acids. Germline lookup yields CDR1 SGHAT and CDR2 FQNNGV. The DNA for the CDR3 is TGTGCCAGCAGCTTAGAAGGGGGGTATTCACCCCTCCACTTT. It is translated as CASSLEGGYSPLHF.

This chain connects TRBV5-1 to TRBJ2-7, with 11 bases fitting TRBD1. This CDR3 is built from 15 residues. V lost 0 bases, J lost 6 bases, and 5 bases stayed unmatched. The germline V gene has CDR1 SGHRS and CDR2 YFSETQ. CDR3 coding DNA: TGCGCCAGCAGCTTGGGGACAGGGGGCGACTCCGAGCAGTACTTC. Translated: CASSLGTGGDSEQYF.

CDR3 sequence: CARNRPGSGANVLTF. CDR3 sequence (DNA): TGTGCCAGAAATCGACCAGGCTCTGGGGCCAACGTCCTGACTTTC. This chain joins TRBV2 and TRBJ2-6; the D is unclear. This CDR3 spans 15 amino acids. CDR1 and CDR2 (germline): SNHLY, FYNNEI. V was cut by 9 bases and J by 0 bases, with 12 bases left in between.

This chain links TRBV5-1 with TRBJ1-4, with 7 bases matching TRBD1. CDR3 length: 15 amino acids. Germline CDR1 and CDR2: SGHRS and YFSETQ. The trim removed 1 base at V and 8 bases at J, leaving 8 bases unmatched. The CDR3 nucleotides read TGCGCCAGCAGCTTGCAGGGGACAGAGCGGGAAAAACTGTTTTTT. Translated, it gives CASSLQGTEREKLFF.

In regard to this clone: The junction departs from germline at one end; a sequencing error may be responsible. V and J are TRBV18 and TRBJ2-6; the D is unclear. The CDR3 has 14 residues. CDR1 and CDR2 from the germline V gene are KGHSH and LQKENI. CDR3 sequence (DNA): TGTGCCAGCTCACCACCGGCTGAGGCCAGCGTCCTGACTTTC. The encoded protein is CASSPPAEASVLTF.

The genes are TRBV7-9 and TRBJ1-5, with D unclear. The CDR3 has 13 residues. V lost 3 bases to trimming and J lost 0 bases, with 3 bases between them. CDR1 SEHNR and CDR2 FQNEAQ come from the germline V gene (reference sequence). CDR3 in amino acids: CASSLDSNQPQHF. CDR3 in DNA: TGTGCCAGCAGCTTGGATAGCAATCAGCCCCAGCATTTT.

The V and J genes are TRBV28 and TRBJ1-4; D is perhaps TRBD1 (6 bases). The CDR3 has 15 amino acids. In germline, CDR1 is MDHEN, CDR2 SYDVKM. The V gene lost 3 bases and the J gene lost 5 bases, with 13 bases spanning the gap. The CDR3 DNA reads as TGTGCCAGCAGTTTTGGGGGGCGGTACAATGAAAAACTGTTTTTT. As protein: CASSFGGRYNEKLFF.

The J gene is TRBJ1-4, the V gene TRBV19, with 10 bases matching TRBD1. This CDR3 is built from 16 residues. V was clipped by 3 bases and J by 3 bases; unmatched bases: 4. Germline V gene sequence: CDR1 LNHDA, CDR2 SQIVND (reference sequence). The CDR3 nucleotides are TGTGCCAGTAGTATCCTTGGGACAGGGGCTAATGAAAAACTGTTTTTT. Amino acid sequence: CASSILGTGANEKLFF.

The genes are TRBV5-4 and TRBJ1-1; D remains ambiguous. The germline V gene encodes CDR1 SGHNT and CDR2 YYREEE (reference sequence). The CDR3 length is 14 residues. Trimming left V 4 bases short and J 1 base short, with 11 bases between. CDR3: CASSPSRGNTEAFF. The CDR3 coding sequence is TGTGCCAGCAGCCCCTCTCGGGGGAACACTGAAGCTTTCTTT.

This sequence joins TRBV30 and TRBJ2-2, with unresolved D. Germline-derived CDR1 and CDR2 are GTSNPN and SVGIG (reference sequence). The V end lost 3 bases, the J end lost 4 bases, and 15 bases lay between the germline ends. The CDR3 contains 15 residues. CDR3 protein: CAWRSSTRSTGELFF. The DNA of the CDR3 is TGTGCCTGGAGGTCCTCGACACGTTCCACCGGGGAGCTGTTTTTT.

The V call is TRBV29-1, the J call TRBJ1-5; no reliable D call. Germline CDR1 and CDR2: SQVTM and ANQGSEA. The CDR3 loop spans 15 amino acids. V was shortened by 4 bases and J by 4 bases, with 17 bases between the two germline ends. The CDR3 spells CSVAGGRGSNQPQHF. CDR3 in DNA: TGCAGCGTTGCGGGAGGACGAGGGTCAAATCAGCCCCAGCATTTT.

The chain is built from TRBV5-8 and TRBJ1-3; D call uncertain. The V end lost 0 bases, the J end lost 0 bases, and 13 bases lay between the germline ends. The germline V gene has CDR1 SGHTS and CDR2 YDEGEE. CDR3 length equals 17 residues. The CDR3 loop reads CASSLATASASGNTIYF. CDR3 in DNA: TGTGCCAGCAGCTTGGCCACAGCATCGGCCTCTGGAAACACCATATATTTT. Full variable domain (outside the CDR3, taken from reference TRBV5-8 and TRBJ1-3): EAGVTQSPTHLIKTRGQQATLRCSPISGHTSVYWYQQALGLGLQFLLWYDEGEERNRGNFPPRFSGRQFPNYSSELNVNALELEDSALYLCASSLATASASGNTIYFGEGSWLTVV.

The rearrangement joins TRBV30 to TRBJ1-2, with TRBD1 as a possible D gene (5 bases). Germline CDR1 and CDR2: GTSNPN and SVGIG (reference sequence). The CDR3 totals 13 residues. V dropped 5 bases and J dropped 4 bases, with 14 bases sitting between them. The CDR3 coding sequence is TGTGCCTGGGCCTGGGGGGACCTCTATGGCTACACCTTC. Protein product: CAWAWGDLYGYTF.

The chain carries TRBV29-1 and TRBJ1-4; the match to TRBD1 covers 9 bases. J gave up 7 bases and V 7 bases, and 4 bases lay outside the gene matches. Germline assignment: CDR1 SQVTM and CDR2 ANQGSEA. CDR3 size: 12 residues. The CDR3 DNA follows: TGCAGCGCGGGACAGGGCTCTGAAAAACTGTTTTTT. It specifies CSAGQGSEKLFF.

The rearrangement joins TRBV5-1 to TRBJ2-5; D not resolved. V gave up 2 bases and J gave up 1 base, with 6 bases separating them. Germline V gene lookup returns CDR1 SGHRS and CDR2 YFSETQ. The length of the CDR3 is 13 residues. CDR3 sequence: CASSFGVQETQYF. In DNA form, the CDR3 reads TGCGCCAGCAGCTTTGGGGTCCAAGAGACCCAGTACTTC.

The chain uses TRBV5-1 and TRBJ1-5, with unresolved D. Germline values: CDR1 SGHRS, CDR2 YFSETQ. V shed 5 bases and J shed 0 bases, with 6 bases lying between them. The CDR3 contains 13 residues. The CDR3 region has the DNA TGCGCCAGCAGTGAGTATAGCAATCAGCCCCAGCATTTT. As protein: CASSEYSNQPQHF.

The rearrangement links TRBV6-5 to TRBJ1-1; TRBD1 agrees at 7 bases. CDR1 is MNHEY, CDR2 SVGAGI, per germline. The ends lost 6 bases at V and 0 bases at J; junction bases unmatched: 4. The CDR3 loop spans 14 amino acids. CDR3 region: CASSLQGLNTEAFF. As DNA, the CDR3 is TGTGCCAGCAGCCTACAGGGGCTGAACACTGAAGCTTTCTTT.

This chain links TRBV20-1 with TRBJ1-2; 7 bases map to TRBD1. This CDR3 spans 10 amino acids. Looked up from germline, CDR1 is DFQATT and CDR2 is SNEGSKA (reference sequence). Losses at the gene ends were 5 bases for V and 8 bases for J; bases not matched to a gene: 2. The CDR3 region has the DNA TGCAGTGCTTTGACAGGGGGCTACACCTTC. Its translation: CSALTGGYTF.

This chain uses TRBV10-1 with TRBJ2-2; unclear D gene. In germline, CDR1 is WNHNN, CDR2 SYGVQD (reference sequence). V was shortened by 2 bases and J by 3 bases, with 4 bases between the two germline ends. The CDR3 length is 13 residues. CDR3 in DNA: TGCGCCAGCAGTGAGACAGACACCGGGGAGCTGTTTTTT. As protein: CASSETDTGELFF.

The chain joins TRBV7-2 to TRBJ1-6, with D tentatively TRBD1 (5 bases). V lost 3 bases and J lost 10, with 13 bases in between. Per germline, CDR1 SGHTA and CDR2 FQGNSA. The CDR3 has 14 amino acids. DNA for the CDR3: TGTGCCAGCAGCTTCCCTCCGGGGCGATCACCCCTCCACTTT. This codes for CASSFPPGRSPLHF.

This chain joins TRBV12-5 and TRBJ2-2, with TRBD2 identical over 12 bases. With 0 bases clipped from V and 1 base from J, the junction kept 18 bases outside the gene matches. The CDR3 totals 23 residues. In germline, CDR1 is LGHNT, CDR2 FRNRAP. This CDR3 is CASGLVHGLAGGLSLRNTGELFF. CDR3 DNA sequence: TGTGCTAGTGGTTTGGTACATGGGCTAGCGGGGGGGCTATCATTGAGGAACACCGGGGAGCTGTTTTTT.

The J gene is TRBJ2-7, the V gene TRBV7-9; D is perhaps TRBD2 (5 bases). Between the trimmed V and J ends, which lost 5 bases and 6 bases, there was a span of 23 bases. CDR1 is SEHNR and CDR2 is FQNEAQ in the germline V gene (reference sequence). The CDR3 length is 16 residues. The CDR3 loop reads CASSPILEGPIGEQYF. CDR3 sequence (DNA): TGTGCCAGCAGCCCCATACTAGAAGGACCTATCGGCGAGCAGTACTTC.

The genes are TRBV6-5 and TRBJ1-5; TRBD1 is a possible D gene (6 bases). The CDR3 covers 15 residues. Trimming took off 6 bases at V and 7 bases at J, with 19 bases between the two ends. CDR1 MNHEY and CDR2 SVGAGI come from the germline V gene. CDR3 protein: CASRGVGAGDQPQHF. As DNA, the CDR3 is TGTGCCAGCAGGGGGGTGGGGGCAGGGGACCAGCCCCAGCATTTT.